One TCR beta chain is described in this entry. Some clones are missing from TCRdb's copy, which holds only in-frame ones; the method was immunoSEQ multiplex PCR. Of 200,000 to 250,000 clones listed, roughly four fifths were seen once; the top ten hold 2% to 2.5%. The sample originates from a study of blood T cell repertoires in COVID-19. Study in general: PBMCs, B-cell-depleted T cells, or T cells were the source of the cDNA or gDNA that made up the material.

The CDR3 sequence is 12 residues long. CDR1 and CDR2 (germline): ENHRY, SYGVKD. V shed 5 bases and J 11 bases; nucleotides not matched to a gene: 7. The source of this sequence is a woman aged 55-69 years with acute or convalescent COVID-19. The chain uses TRBV10-3 and TRBJ1-2, with 8 positions matching TRBD1. Sequencing was carried out using peripheral blood. The CDR3 nucleotides read TGTGCCATCAGTCGGACAGGGAAGGAGTACACCTTC. This encodes CAISRTGKEYTF.